This T cell receptor beta chain emerged from a study of technical replicates of blood from a few donors. The CDR3 totals 15 residues. Trimming removed 7 bases from V and 12 bases from J, with 25 bases in between. The germline V gene has CDR1 MDHEN and CDR2 SYDVKM. Method: immunoSEQ multiplex PCR; TCRdb's copy keeps in-frame clones and lacks some. Counted here are more than 75,000 clones, 85% to 95% occurring once; the ten biggest clones make up 0.24%. The chain has TRBV28 and TRBJ2-1, with a possible D match to TRBD2 (5 bases). The specimen sequenced was T cells isolated from PBMCs. The receptor comes from a human donor in good health. CDR3 sequence (DNA): TGTGCCAGCACCACACCCTCGGCTAGCCCCTTCTGGCAGTTCTTC. Protein: CASTTPSASPFWQFF.